Below, 20 T cell receptor beta chains from the same sample are listed, as sequenced in a study of monozygotic twins with inflammatory bowel disease. TCRdb reanalyzed the 5' RACE reads, giving one entry per CDR3 protein sequence and no DNA. The table counts some 330,000 distinct CDR3 sequences; approximately 5.9% lies in the top ten. The sequenced sample was blood. These receptors were taken from a human donor with ulcerative colitis or Crohn's disease, or a healthy co-twin of an affected twin (not recorded which).

The chain has TRBV29-1 and TRBJ2-1. The CDR3 loop spans 12 amino acids. Germline V gives CDR1 SQVTM, CDR2 ANQGSEA. Here the CDR3 reads CSVGAVRNEQFF.

The genes are TRBV6-2 or TRBV6-3 and TRBJ2-1; the TCRdb D gene call, TRBD2, has no DNA to confirm it. This CDR3 spans 12 amino acids. In germline, CDR1 is MNHEY, CDR2 SVGEGT. The CDR3 is CASSPGTSRLFF.

The rearrangement uses TRBV27 and TRBJ2-5; there is no DNA to check the TCRdb D call of TRBD2. CDR1 is MNHEY, CDR2 SMNVEV, per germline (reference sequence). CDR3 size: 15 residues. CDR3 in amino acids: CASRMGGLFSETQYF.

The J gene is TRBJ2-5, the V gene TRBV12-3 or TRBV12-4; the D call from TCRdb, TRBD1, cannot be confirmed without DNA. The CDR3 has 13 residues. CDR3 sequence: CASRRGIQETQYF.

The chain employs TRBV6-1 and TRBJ1-5; absent DNA, TCRdb's TRBD1 call cannot be checked. Per the germline V gene, CDR1 is MNHNS and CDR2 is SASEGT. The CDR3 consists of 16 residues. CDR3 in amino acids: CATRTQGNVGGQPQHF.

The V and J genes are TRBV28 and TRBJ1-1. The germline gives CDR1 MDHEN, CDR2 SYDVKM. This CDR3 has 11 residues. CDR3 protein: CASSRQAEAFF.

This sequence joins TRBV20-1 and TRBJ2-7. Germline CDR1 is DFQATT and CDR2 is SNEGSKA (reference sequence). The CDR3 is 14 residues long. The CDR3 sequence is CSARGTEQSYEQYF.

The J gene is TRBJ2-6, the V gene TRBV20-1; TCRdb indicates TRBD1, and absent DNA this call remains unverified. This CDR3 comprises 15 residues. Germline CDR1 is DFQATT and CDR2 is SNEGSKA (reference sequence). The CDR3 sequence: CSASQRGSGANVLTF.

The rearrangement uses TRBV20-1 and TRBJ1-5; without DNA, the TCRdb call of TRBD1 cannot be checked. Germline V lookup: CDR1 DFQATT, CDR2 SNEGSKA (reference sequence). The CDR3 has 14 amino acids. CDR3 sequence reads: CSAYDRASNQPQHF.

The V call is TRBV20-1, the J call TRBJ1-1. CDR3 size: 14 residues. Germline V lookup: CDR1 DFQATT, CDR2 SNEGSKA (reference sequence). The CDR3 here is CSASGLRAGTEAFF.

The rearrangement links TRBV28 to TRBJ2-3; TCRdb designates TRBD1, a call that cannot be tested without DNA. Germline V gives CDR1 MDHEN, CDR2 SYDVKM. The CDR3 is 16 amino acids. CDR3 sequence reads: CASISPLGGGTDTQYF. Drawing the rest from reference TRBV28 and TRBJ2-3, the complete variable domain is DVKVTQSSRYLVKRTGEKVFLECVQDMDHENMFWYRQDPGLGLRLIYFSYDVKMKEKGDIPEGYSVSREKKERFSLILESASTNQTSMYLCASISPLGGGTDTQYFGPGTRLTVL.

Here the CDR3 reads CASSTDRGSLEQYF. The chain uses TRBV2 and TRBJ2-7; the TCRdb call, TRBD1, lacks DNA for checking. This CDR3 has 14 amino acids. Germline V CDR1 and CDR2: SNHLY, FYNNEI. The variable domain in full, completed from reference TRBV2 and TRBJ2-7, reads EPEVTQTPSHQVTQMGQEVILRCVPISNHLYFYWYRQILGQKVEFLVSFYNNEISEKSEIFDDQFSVERPDGSNFTLKIRSTKLEDSAMYFCASSTDRGSLEQYFGPGTRLTVT.

The chain joins TRBV3-1 to TRBJ1-1; TCRdb calls TRBD1, which cannot be checked without DNA. The CDR3 length is 15 residues. CDR1 is LGHDT and CDR2 is YNNKEL in the germline V gene (reference sequence). CDR3: CASSQGNRVSTEAFF.

The J gene is TRBJ2-1, the V gene TRBV12-3 or TRBV12-4; TCRdb's assignment of TRBD2 cannot be checked, as there is no DNA. CDR3 size: 15 residues. The CDR3 protein is CASSSTGTSGHEQFF.

The V and J genes are TRBV19 and TRBJ1-2; TCRdb's D call, TRBD1, is unchecked because there is no DNA. From germline, CDR1 is LNHDA and CDR2 SQIVND (reference sequence). The CDR3 runs 14 residues. CDR3 amino acids: CASTPTGRGNGYTF.

J is TRBJ2-7 and V is TRBV11-1; TCRdb proposes TRBD1, but this gene call is untestable without DNA. The CDR3 spans 20 residues. CDR1 is SGHAT, CDR2 FQDESV, per germline (reference sequence). CDR3 residues: CASSFPALTQKQGPSYEQYF.

This sequence joins TRBV30 and TRBJ2-1; the TCRdb call, TRBD1, lacks DNA for checking. Germline V CDR1 and CDR2: GTSNPN, SVGIG (reference sequence). The CDR3 runs to 14 residues. The chain's CDR3 is CAWSRLNAYNEQFF.

The rearrangement joins TRBV9 to TRBJ2-3; TCRdb reports TRBD1, a call that lacks DNA to check it against. Germline loops: CDR1 SGDLS, CDR2 YYNGEE. This CDR3 region has 16 residues. The CDR3 loop is CASSVRGDQSTDTQYF.

J is TRBJ2-7 and V is TRBV7-9; TCRdb's D call, TRBD2, is unchecked because there is no DNA. Germline lookup yields CDR1 SEHNR and CDR2 FQNEAQ (reference sequence). There are 13 residues in the CDR3. The CDR3 sequence is CAVPLGSGYEQYF. The whole variable domain, remainder taken from reference TRBV7-9 and TRBJ2-7, is DTGVSQNPRHKITKRGQNVTFRCDPISEHNRLYWYRQTLGQGPEFLTYFQNEAQLEKSRLLSDRFSAERPKGSFSTLEIQRTEQGDSAMYLCAVPLGSGYEQYFGPGTRLTVT.

This sequence joins TRBV7-9 and TRBJ2-1. Germline V gives CDR1 SEHNR, CDR2 FQNEAQ (reference sequence). This CDR3 comprises 15 residues. The CDR3 is CASSLARTGMDEQFF.